This entry is about one T cell receptor (beta chain). Its antigen is unidentified. From germline, CDR1 is LNHDA and CDR2 SQIVND (reference sequence). The CDR3 totals 14 residues. Some 39,000 genome equivalents of blood DNA were amplified for TRB. The data derive from a study of T cell clusters in autoimmune cytopenias. General study results and limits: The T cell clusters were defined only in silico, without experimental functional validation.

TRB rearrangements were amplified by touch-down multiplex PCR with mixed TRB-A/B primers. Reprocessing the multiplex PCR reads, TCRdb reports a single entry for every CDR3 protein and omits DNA. The sample's table shows fewer than 5,500 distinct CDR3 sequences. The same data also went into a second study, on T cell repertoires in aging, cancer and after chemotherapy. Per that study: In cancer patients, declining TCR diversity with age involved lost richness and lost evenness. Median generation probability rose over the chemotherapy interval in each cancer cohort, suggesting rebound thymic output.

The sequence came from a human donor in good health. Sequencing was performed on peripheral blood. The J gene is TRBJ1-2, the V gene TRBV19. The CDR3 protein is CASSIWSADYGYTF.